Listed here are 19 T cell receptor beta chains from one sample, sequenced in a study of Ad26.COV2.S vaccination and SARS-CoV-2 variants. As to treatment: around 19 received Ad26.COV2.S at low or high dose, single or two shots; about 5 received placebo; per-sample allocation not given. Specimen acquisition occurred on day 63 following the initial vaccine or placebo injection. Measured with immunoSEQ multiplex PCR; TCRdb has only the in-frame clones, and not every one. The sample has around 300,000 clones, roughly 90% seen once. Sequencing used peripheral blood, obtained in a trial of Ad26.COV2.S vaccine versus placebo. These TCRs come from a person between 18 and 60 years old who received the Ad26.COV2.S COVID-19 vaccine or a placebo.

The chain has TRBV19 and TRBJ1-2; 12 nucleotides agree with TRBD1. From germline, CDR1 is LNHDA and CDR2 SQIVND (reference sequence). The trim removed 9 bases at V and 7 bases at J, leaving 9 bases unmatched. CDR3 length: 14 amino acids. CDR3 sequence: CASEWGQGAGGYTF. The CDR3 DNA sequence: TGTGCCAGCGAGTGGGGACAGGGGGCAGGTGGCTACACCTTC.

This clone was picked up one time. The chain has TRBV4-1 and TRBJ2-1; D ambiguous. Germline V lookup: CDR1 MGHRA, CDR2 YSYEKL. V was trimmed by 2 bases and J by 10 bases, leaving 15 bases between them. This CDR3 spans 14 amino acids. CDR3 loop: CASSQLEQISEQFF. CDR3 bases: TGCGCCAGCAGCCAACTTGAACAGATATCCGAGCAGTTCTTC.

J is TRBJ2-5 and V is TRBV21-1; TRBD2, the table's D call, was not compared with the DNA. TRBV21-1 is shown as a pseudogene. The CDR3 length is 16 residues. The chain's CDR3 is CASSKEERGGQETQYF. DNA of the CDR3: TGTGCCAGCAGCAAAGAGGAGCGGGGGGGCCAAGAGACCCAGTACTTC.

V is TRBV29-1 and J is TRBJ1-1; D is unclear. The CDR3 consists of 13 residues. V was trimmed by 6 bases and J by 1 base, leaving 12 bases between them. Per germline, CDR1 SQVTM and CDR2 ANQGSEA. The CDR3 nucleotides read TGCAGCGTAAACGGCAGGACGAACACTGAAGCTTTCTTT. The encoded protein is CSVNGRTNTEAFF.

The V gene is TRBV5-1, the J gene TRBJ2-1; 9 bases are shared with TRBD2. The trim removed 0 bases at V and 4 bases at J, leaving 5 bases unmatched. Looked up from germline, CDR1 is SGHRS and CDR2 is YFSETQ. This CDR3 has 16 residues. The CDR3 bases are TGCGCCAGCAGCTTGGCTGGCGGGGGGGCTTACAATGAGCAGTTCTTC. It is translated as CASSLAGGGAYNEQFF.

The V call is TRBV5-1, the J call TRBJ1-1; maybe TRBD1 (6 bases). This CDR3 is built from 17 residues. Germline CDR1 SGHRS, CDR2 YFSETQ. The V end was cut by 2 bases, the J end by 0 bases, with 17 bases between. The CDR3 loop is CASSFGDGWTVNTEAFF. In DNA form, the CDR3 reads TGCGCCAGCAGCTTTGGGGATGGTTGGACAGTGAACACTGAAGCTTTCTTT.

This clone was seen just once. V and J are TRBV7-9 and TRBJ2-2, with 8 bases that match TRBD1. CDR1 is SEHNR, CDR2 FQNEAQ, per germline (reference sequence). V shed 7 bases and J 4 bases; nucleotides not matched to a gene: 11. The CDR3 length is 16 residues. The CDR3 nucleotides read TGTGCCAGCACCGCGACCCGGGACAGGTCCACCGGGGAGCTGTTTTTT. As protein: CASTATRDRSTGELFF.

V usage is TRBV12-5 and J usage is TRBJ2-3; 7 bases are shared with TRBD1. Germline V gives CDR1 LGHNT, CDR2 FRNRAP. The CDR3 has 16 residues. Losses at the gene ends were 1 base for V and 0 bases for J; bases not matched to a gene: 4. This CDR3 is CASGLGQGASTDTQYF. Here the CDR3 DNA reads TGTGCTAGTGGTTTGGGACAGGGTGCAAGCACAGATACGCAGTATTTT.

This chain connects TRBV27 to TRBJ2-3, with TRBD2 matching 11 bases. This CDR3 comprises 16 residues. CDR1 is MNHEY and CDR2 is SMNVEV in the germline V gene (reference sequence). V shed 5 bases and J 0 bases; nucleotides not matched to a gene: 4. This CDR3 reads CASSVSGGESTDTQYF. CDR3 nucleotides: TGTGCCAGCAGTGTTAGCGGGGGGGAGAGCACAGATACGCAGTATTTT.

Of note for this clone: Other DNA sequences within the sample encode an identical CDR3. The DNA of the CDR3 is TGCGCCAGCAGCTTAGGTGGGGGAGAGACCCAGTACTTC. Protein sequence: CASSLGGGETQYF. The rearrangement joins TRBV5-1 to TRBJ2-5; D is perhaps TRBD1 or TRBD2 (5 bases each). CDR1 and CDR2 (germline): SGHRS, YFSETQ. The CDR3 is made up of 13 amino acids. Trimming removed 2 bases at V and 4 bases at J, with 9 bases between.

This chain uses TRBV30 with TRBJ2-5, with D perhaps given as TRBD1 or TRBD2 (6 bases each). Germline V gene sequence: CDR1 GTSNPN, CDR2 SVGIG (reference sequence). Trimming left V 7 bases short and J 4 bases short, with 22 bases between. The CDR3 contains 15 residues. CDR3 residues: CALGLSWGARETQYF. CDR3 bases: TGTGCCTTGGGACTGTCTTGGGGGGCGCGAGAGACCCAGTACTTC. The whole variable domain, filled in from reference TRBV30 and TRBJ2-5, reads SQTIHQWPATLVQPVGSPLSLECTVEGTSNPNLYWYRQAAGRGLQLLFYSVGIGQISSEVPQNLSASRPQDRQFILSSKKLLLSDSGFYLCALGLSWGARETQYFGPGTRLLVL.

The chain joins TRBV6-1 to TRBJ1-1; D unresolved. The CDR3 is 15 amino acids. Germline-derived CDR1 and CDR2 are MNHNS and SASEGT. V was trimmed by 2 bases and J by 4 bases, leaving 14 bases between them. CDR3 protein: CASSEIPDWVTEAFF. In DNA form, the CDR3 reads TGTGCCAGCAGTGAAATCCCTGATTGGGTCACTGAAGCTTTCTTT.

The rearrangement uses TRBV7-2 and TRBJ2-1, with 7 bases fitting TRBD2. In germline, CDR1 is SGHTA, CDR2 FQGNSA. Germline trimming cut 3 bases from V and 5 bases from J; bases unmatched to any gene: 13. This CDR3 contains 17 residues. In DNA, the CDR3 is TGTGCCAGCAGCTTGAGCATCGGATCTAGCGGAAACAATGAGCAGTTCTTC. The encoded protein is CASSLSIGSSGNNEQFF.

This chain connects TRBV28 to TRBJ2-7, with D perhaps TRBD2 (6 bases). Germline V lookup: CDR1 MDHEN, CDR2 SYDVKM. This CDR3 has 13 residues. Between the trimmed V and J ends, which lost 3 bases and 3 bases, there was a span of 9 bases. The CDR3 DNA is TGTGCCAGCAGTTTTGGGACTGGCTACGAGCAGTACGTC. This codes for CASSFGTGYEQYV.

The CDR3 loop reads CASSPDTFNEQFF. The CDR3 DNA is TGTGCCAGCAGCCCGGACACATTCAATGAGCAGTTCTTC. The chain joins TRBV7-3 to TRBJ2-1; the D gene is possibly TRBD1 (5 bases). Germline CDR1 and CDR2: SGHTA and FQGTGA. The CDR3 is 13 residues long. The V end was cut by 5 bases, the J end by 6 bases, with 11 bases between.

This sequence joins TRBV18 and TRBJ2-2; tentatively, D is TRBD1 or TRBD2 (6 bases each). V shed 5 bases and J shed 5 bases, with 15 bases lying between them. CDR1 and CDR2 (germline): KGHSH, LQKENI. This CDR3 region has 15 residues. CDR3 protein: CASSISGARTGELFF. The CDR3 nucleotides read TGTGCCAGCTCAATATCGGGGGCAAGGACCGGGGAGCTGTTTTTT. The full variable domain, rest sourced from reference TRBV18 and TRBJ2-2, is NAGVMQNPRHLVRRRGQEARLRCSPMKGHSHVYWYRQLPEEGLKFMVYLQKENIIDESGMPKERFSAEFPKEGPSILRIQQVVRGDSAAYFCASSISGARTGELFFGEGSRLTVL.

The chain uses TRBV12-5 and TRBJ2-1, with D possibly TRBD2 on 6 matching bases. The V gene's germline CDR1 is LGHNT and CDR2 FRNRAP. V lost 0 bases and J 8 bases, leaving 23 bases between the germline ends. The CDR3 has 18 residues. The CDR3 loop reads CASGLVSRTTSLRDEQFF. CDR3 DNA sequence: TGTGCTAGTGGTTTGGTATCTAGGACTACGTCTCTTAGGGATGAGCAGTTCTTC.

This chain links TRBV15 with TRBJ1-1; TRBD1 is a possible D gene (6 bases). V dropped 1 base and J dropped 0 bases, with 15 bases sitting between them. The CDR3 is made up of 17 amino acids. Germline assignment: CDR1 LNHNV and CDR2 YYDKDF (reference sequence). Here the CDR3 DNA reads TGTGCCACCAGCAGAGGGGCACAGGGCCCTTTGAACACTGAAGCTTTCTTT. It codes for CATSRGAQGPLNTEAFF. The variable domain in full, with the rest retrieved from reference TRBV15 and TRBJ1-1, is DAMVIQNPRYQVTQFGKPVTLSCSQTLNHNVMYWYQQKSSQAPKLLFHYYDKDFNNEADTPDNFQSRRPNTSFCFLDIRSPGLGDTAMYLCATSRGAQGPLNTEAFFGQGTRLTVV.

The CDR3 here is CASSFGPLNYGYTF. Here the CDR3 DNA reads TGTGCCAGCAGTTTTGGGCCGCTCAACTATGGCTACACCTTC. V usage is TRBV27 and J usage is TRBJ1-2; D gene unclear. Trimming took 3 bases from V and 2 from J, leaving 10 bases between them. CDR1 MNHEY and CDR2 SMNVEV come from the germline V gene (reference sequence). This CDR3 is 14 amino acids long.